This TCR beta chain was retrieved from a study of healthy donors' naive CD4 and CD8 T cells. Each TCR library used 400 to 600 ng of total RNA and a linear amplification protocol. TCRdb ran MiXCR on the reads and lists one entry per CDR3 protein. The table has 150,000 to 200,000 distinct CDR3 sequences, around 70% seen once. V lost 2 bases to trimming and J lost 6 bases; unmatched junction nucleotides: 7. This CDR3 contains 14 residues. The germline V gene encodes CDR1 MNHEY and CDR2 SVGAGI. This TCR was recovered from a pool of human donors in good health; the sample pools cells from several healthy donors. The chain recombines TRBV6-5 with TRBJ2-7, with 7 positions matching TRBD1. Sequenced input: naive CD4+ and CD8+ T cells sorted from blood, pooled from several donors. CDR3 residues: CASSYATGFSEQYF. In DNA, the CDR3 is TGTGCCAGCAGTTACGCGACAGGGTTTTCCGAGCAGTACTTC.